Sequencing of this TCR beta chain was carried out in a study of blood T cells in healthy people across ages (dated by TCRdb to 2013 to 2016). Study-level background: In model experiments, template switching captured about one uniquely barcoded TCR beta cDNA molecule for every two T cells. The donors were divided into four age groups: young (average around 17 years), middle-aged (about 39), aged (about 61) and long-lived (more than 75). For two donors (one aged 18 to 29 and one aged 80 or older), the study analyzed two additional independent replicas of 1 million unique cDNA reads from the same blood draw. Age-related changes in TCR beta repertoire diversity were measured in the study by deep sequencing normalized with unique cDNA molecular identifiers. Donors of different ages were randomly distributed across sequencing lanes to avoid experimental bias.

The method behind the library was 5' RACE. Reads for this sample came from an Illumina HiSeq 2500. A second roughly 7 to 12 cycle PCR used a sample-barcoded 5' primer and a J-beta primer mix. A template-switch 5' adaptor carrying 12 random nucleotides introduced a unique molecular identifier onto each TCR beta cDNA molecule. At least 2.5 million CDR3-containing paired-end reads were obtained from each sample. All of the RNA was converted into first-strand cDNA using the Mint cDNA synthesis kit, with a TRBC-specific oligonucleotide serving as the primer. All cDNA was treated with uracil-DNA glycosylase and then went through a first 18-cycle PCR with the universal primers M1SS and BC2_uni_R. The authors' pipeline ran thus. For normalization, 1 million high-quality reads were randomly selected from each sample, with every read carrying a distinct molecular identifier. Instead of being binned into consensus sequences, reads that shared molecular identifiers were thrown out. MiTCR, set to a Q25 quality threshold and the strictest error-elimination algorithm, was used for CDR3 identification, clonotype clustering and error correction. A nonparametric unseen species model with Euler transformation was used to estimate a lower bound on total TCR beta diversity. Using fastp at Q25 and MiXCR, TCRdb reprocessed the public reads and kept productive beta chains. For every CDR3 protein sequence, its rows merge into one entry that carries the most common genes and DNA. None of the V and J calls come from the authors' own analysis; TCRdb made them. The sample profile shows over a million distinct CDR3 sequences; under 55% of them were found once. The top ten clones comprise about 19% of the sample.

The cysteine opens and the phenylalanine closes a CDR3 of 15 amino acids. The retained sequence is limited to the CDR3, 45 bases, with the frame set at the first base. As encoded in the germline V gene (reference sequence), CDR1 is PRHDT while CDR2 is FYEKMQ. As concerns this clonotype: Its target antigen remains unknown. One end of the junction does not line up with germline, which may come from a read error.

The roughly 39 donors, aged about 6 to 95 years, were systemically healthy Caucasian individuals from Russia. Around 10 milliliters of peripheral blood were drawn from each donor into EDTA-treated Vacutainer tubes. Ficoll-Paque density-gradient centrifugation was used to isolate PBMCs, with at least 6.5 million per sample. Total RNA was extracted from PBMCs with Trizol reagent, with at least 6 micrograms obtained per sample. Naive CD45RAhigh/CD27high T cell percentages were measured by flow cytometry on a PBMC aliquot from every donor. Overall study outcomes, separate from this receptor: Estimates of total diversity based on one million sequenced T cells were regarded as lower bounds and as underestimates. Conclusive comparison of naive and antigen-experienced compartments was prevented by the profiling of bulk unsorted PBMCs. Observed TCR beta diversity per million T cells fell roughly linearly with age, and a significant reduction was already apparent by age roughly 40. Compared with the aged group, the long-lived group had more naive CD4+ T cells, fewer expanded clones and increased TCR diversity, suggesting age selection. A strong correlation was found between observed TCR beta diversity and the percentage of naive T cells measured by flow cytometry. Because the CMV infection status of the donors was unknown, age-related changes in expanded clonotypes may potentially have been confounded.

The receptor chain draws on TRBV13 and TRBJ2-5, and possibly TRBD1, on 5 matching bases. Input material: blood. The TCR comes from a woman aged 55 to 70 in good health. The sequenced DNA: TGTGCCAGCGGCTTAGGCTATGACAGTGAAGAGACCCAGTACTTC. This yields the protein CASGLGYDSEETQYF. Full variable domain (CDR3 extended with the reference TRBV13 and TRBJ2-5 proteins): AAGVIQSPRHLIKEKRETATLKCYPIPRHDTVYWYQQGPGQDPQFLISFYEKMQSDKGSIPDRFSAQQFSDYHSELNMSSLELGDSALYFCASGLGYDSEETQYFGPGTRLLVL.